This T cell receptor (beta chain) appears in the sequencing data of a study of shared clonotypes between healthy human individuals. Trimming took 4 bases from V and 6 from J, leaving 19 bases between them. Germline V lookup: CDR1 SGHTA, CDR2 FQGNSA. The CDR3 totals 15 residues. Generated by immunoSEQ multiplex PCR, the TCRdb table keeps only in-frame clones and is missing some. The sample holds approximately 2.1 million clones, approximately 95% seen once. This TCR was sampled from a man younger than 35 in good health. Some clones in this sample may be carry-over from other donors' samples. Material for sequencing was naive CD4+ T cells from PBMCs. The subset here: CD45RA+ positively selected. This chain links TRBV7-2 with TRBJ2-7; possibly TRBD2 for D (7 bases). The CDR3 is CASSSRTGGHVEQYF. CDR3 DNA sequence: TGTGCCAGCAGCTCGAGGACGGGGGGCCATGTCGAGCAGTACTTC. The complete variable domain, with remaining parts taken from reference TRBV7-2 and TRBJ2-7, reads GAGVSQSPSNKVTEKGKDVELRCDPISGHTALYWYRQSLGQGLEFLIYFQGNSAPDKSGLPSDRFSAERTGGSVSTLTIQRTQQEDSAVYLCASSSRTGGHVEQYFGPGTRLTVT.